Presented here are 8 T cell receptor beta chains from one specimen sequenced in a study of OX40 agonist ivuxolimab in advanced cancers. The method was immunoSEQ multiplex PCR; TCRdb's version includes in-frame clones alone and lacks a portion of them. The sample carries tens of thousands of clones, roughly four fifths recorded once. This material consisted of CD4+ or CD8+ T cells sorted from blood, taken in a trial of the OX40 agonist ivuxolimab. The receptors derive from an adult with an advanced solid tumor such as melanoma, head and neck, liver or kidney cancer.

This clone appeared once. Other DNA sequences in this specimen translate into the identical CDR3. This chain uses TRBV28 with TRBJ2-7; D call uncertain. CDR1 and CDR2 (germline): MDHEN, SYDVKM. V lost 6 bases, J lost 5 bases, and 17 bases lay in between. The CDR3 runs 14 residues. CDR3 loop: CASRGVGLPHEQYF. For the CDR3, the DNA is TGTGCCAGCAGGGGTGTCGGGTTACCCCACGAGCAGTACTTC.

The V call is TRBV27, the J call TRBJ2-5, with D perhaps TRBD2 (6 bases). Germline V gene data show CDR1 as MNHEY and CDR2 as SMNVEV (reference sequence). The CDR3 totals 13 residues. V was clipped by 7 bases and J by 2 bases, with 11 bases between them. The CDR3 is CASTGSNQETQYF. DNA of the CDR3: TGTGCCAGCACCGGGAGTAATCAAGAGACCCAGTACTTC.

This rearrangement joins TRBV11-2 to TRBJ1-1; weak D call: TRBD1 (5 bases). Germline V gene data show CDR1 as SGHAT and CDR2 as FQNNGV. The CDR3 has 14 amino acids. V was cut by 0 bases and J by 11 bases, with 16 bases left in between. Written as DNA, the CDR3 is TGTGCCAGCAGCTTAGATCGGGTTGGGGGAGAGGCTTTCTTT. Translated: CASSLDRVGGEAFF.

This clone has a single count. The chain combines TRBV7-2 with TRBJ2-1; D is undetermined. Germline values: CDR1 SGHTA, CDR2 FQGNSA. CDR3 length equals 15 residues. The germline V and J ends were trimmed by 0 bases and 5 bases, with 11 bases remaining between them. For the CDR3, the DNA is TGTGCCAGCAGCTTAGCGCCGGCCGGCCACAATGAGCAGTTCTTC. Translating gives CASSLAPAGHNEQFF.

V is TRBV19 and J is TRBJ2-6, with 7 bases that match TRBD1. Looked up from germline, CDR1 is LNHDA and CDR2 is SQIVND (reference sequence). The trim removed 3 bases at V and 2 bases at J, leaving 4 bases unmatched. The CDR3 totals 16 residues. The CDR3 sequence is CASSIQGGAGANVLTF. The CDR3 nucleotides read TGTGCCAGTAGTATTCAAGGGGGCGCTGGGGCCAACGTCCTGACTTTC.

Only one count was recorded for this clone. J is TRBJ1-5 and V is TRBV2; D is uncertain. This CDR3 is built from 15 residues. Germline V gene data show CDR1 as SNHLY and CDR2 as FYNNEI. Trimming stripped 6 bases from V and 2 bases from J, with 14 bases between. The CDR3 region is CASSRQSVGNQPQHF. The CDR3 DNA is TGTGCCAGCAGCAGGCAAAGCGTGGGCAATCAGCCCCAGCATTTT.

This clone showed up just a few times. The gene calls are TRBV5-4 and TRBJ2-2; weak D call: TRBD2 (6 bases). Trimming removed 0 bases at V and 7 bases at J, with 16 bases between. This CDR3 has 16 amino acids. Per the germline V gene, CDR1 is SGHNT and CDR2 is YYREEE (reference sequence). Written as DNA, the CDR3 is TGTGCCAGCAGCTTGGCCGGCGGGGCGAGGAGCGGGGAGCTGTTTTTT. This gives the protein CASSLAGGARSGELFF. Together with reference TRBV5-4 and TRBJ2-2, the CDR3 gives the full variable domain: ETGVTQSPTHLIKTRGQQVTLRCSSQSGHNTVSWYQQALGQGPQFIFQYYREEENGRGNFPPRFSGLQFPNYSSELNVNALELDDSALYLCASSLAGGARSGELFFGEGSRLTVL.

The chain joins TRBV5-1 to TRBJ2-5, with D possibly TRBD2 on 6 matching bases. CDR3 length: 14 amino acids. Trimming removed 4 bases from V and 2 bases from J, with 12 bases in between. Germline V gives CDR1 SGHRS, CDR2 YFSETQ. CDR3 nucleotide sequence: TGCGCCAGCAGCGCCGGGAGCAATCAAGAGACCCAGTACTTC. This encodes CASSAGSNQETQYF.